This passage covers 3 T cell receptor beta chains from one sample sequenced in a study of blood T cell repertoires in COVID-19. The assay was immunoSEQ multiplex PCR, and TCRdb's table has in-frame clones only and misses some. The profile shows about 150,000 clones, roughly 84% of them singletons. The sequencing sample was made of PBMCs or T cells enriched from blood (not recorded which). The source of these receptors is a woman aged 45-60 years who had been exposed to COVID-19.

V gene TRBV11-2 combines with J gene TRBJ1-3; 7 bases align to TRBD1. CDR3 length: 16 residues. V lost 1 base, J lost 3 bases, and 6 bases stayed unmatched. Germline-derived CDR1 and CDR2 are SGHAT and FQNNGV. In nucleotides, the CDR3 is TGTGCCAGCAGCTTAGTGGTAGGGGGCTATGGAAACACCATATATTTT. Its protein is CASSLVVGGYGNTIYF.

This clone was counted once. CDR3 nucleotides: TGTGCCAGCCGTACGACAGGGGTGGACGGCTACACCTTC. The encoded protein is CASRTTGVDGYTF. The chain recombines TRBV19 with TRBJ1-2; 8 bases agree with TRBD1. The CDR3 loop spans 13 amino acids. Germline assignment: CDR1 LNHDA and CDR2 SQIVND (reference sequence). J gave up 8 bases and V 9 bases, and 11 bases lay outside the gene matches.

This rearrangement joins TRBV7-6 to TRBJ1-3; possible D gene TRBD1, 6 bases. CDR3 length equals 16 residues. CDR1 and CDR2 from the germline V gene are SGHVS and FNYEAQ. Trimming removed 3 bases at V and 4 bases at J, with 16 bases between. CDR3 nucleotide sequence: TGTGCCAGCAGCTTCAGTCAGGGGATGCGAGGAAACACCATATATTTT. Translated: CASSFSQGMRGNTIYF.